This T cell receptor (beta chain) was observed in a study of T cell repertoires in cytomegalovirus infection. Each CDR3 protein is one row after TCRdb ran MiXCR on the reads. This sample has approximately 990,000 distinct CDR3 sequences, with approximately 30% found just once. This clonotype has at least ten counts. Its target is unknown. V gave up 1 base and J gave up 3 bases, with 10 bases separating them. CDR3 length equals 15 residues. Germline V CDR1 and CDR2: LNHNV, YYDKDF (reference sequence). The specimen was cultured CD8+ T cells from PBMCs, collected from culture after CMV antigen stimulation. This clonotype was obtained from a human donor in good health (CMV status not recorded). Some clones in this sample may be carry-over from other donors' samples. The chain joins TRBV15 to TRBJ1-5; weak D call: TRBD1 (5 bases). CDR3 sequence: CATSRGTQYNQPQHF. The CDR3 DNA reads TGTGCCACCAGCAGAGGGACACAGTACAATCAGCCCCAGCATTTT.